The rows below give T cell receptor beta chains drawn from one sample of a study of cytotoxic CD8 clonotypes in ibrutinib-treated CLL. Some clones are missing from TCRdb's copy, which holds only in-frame ones; the method was immunoSEQ multiplex PCR. The table records around 310,000 clones, around four fifths of them present only once. The material sequenced was PBMCs, taken before ibrutinib treatment. The receptors here all came from a human donor with chronic lymphocytic leukemia. Both conserved end residues are part of each CDR3. The D gene is left open where the match is weak. The size field is filled for only some rows; it gives once, few, many or a size class.

v_call	j_call	d_call	clone_size	cdr3_aa	cdr3_nt
TRBV7-9	TRBJ2-6	.	.	CASSFYALSGANVLTF	TGTGCCAGCAGCTTTTATGCTCTCTCTGGGGCCAACGTCCTGACTTTC
TRBV9	TRBJ2-2	.	.	CASSVVQNTGELFF	TGTGCCAGCAGCGTAGTGCAGAACACCGGGGAGCTGTTTTTT
TRBV28	TRBJ1-2	TRBD1	.	CASSLGTANYGYTF	TGTGCCAGCAGTCTAGGGACAGCTAACTATGGCTACACCTTC
TRBV7-9	TRBJ2-7	.	.	CASSSRDILYEQYF	TGTGCCAGCAGCTCAAGGGACATCCTCTACGAGCAGTACTTC
TRBV16	TRBJ2-1	TRBD2	.	CASSQWGGSNEQFF	TGTGCCAGCAGCCAATGGGGCGGGAGCAATGAGCAGTTCTTC
TRBV28	TRBJ2-3	.	.	CASSSWTLRKQYF	TGTGCCAGCAGTTCGTGGACCCTCCGGAAGCAGTATTTT
TRBV15	TRBJ2-1	TRBD2	.	CATSGGRVAGYNEQFF	TGTGCCACCAGCGGGGGGAGGGTAGCGGGATACAATGAGCAGTTCTTC
TRBV27	TRBJ2-3	.	.	CASRDGDTQYF	TGTGCCAGCCGAGACGGCGATACGCAGTATTTT
TRBV7-8	TRBJ1-1	.	.	CASRRGGTEAFF	TGTGCCAGCAGAAGAGGGGGCACTGAAGCTTTCTTT
TRBV18	TRBJ2-7	.	few	CASSPPSSSEQYF	TGTGCCAGCTCACCCCCGTCTAGTAGCGAGCAGTACTTC
TRBV19	TRBJ2-5	.	.	CASSIARVKGQETQYF	TGTGCCAGTAGTATAGCCAGGGTAAAGGGCCAAGAGACCCAGTACTTC
TRBV4-1	TRBJ2-1	TRBD2	few	CASSQDSGVTYNEQFF	TGCGCCAGCAGCCAAGATAGCGGGGTTACCTACAATGAGCAGTTCTTC
TRBV28	TRBJ2-1	TRBD2	.	CASSTWTSGNNEQFF	TGTGCCAGCAGCACCTGGACTAGCGGAAACAATGAGCAGTTCTTC
TRBV7-7	TRBJ2-5	.	.	CASSPRRVATQETQYF	TGTGCTAGCAGCCCCCGCCGGGTAGCGACACAAGAGACCCAGTACTTC
TRBV4-3	TRBJ1-3	.	.	CASSQGNSGNTIYF	TGCGCCAGCAGCCAAGGGAACTCTGGAAACACCATATATTTT
TRBV30	TRBJ1-1	.	.	CAWSVSGDTEAFF	TGTGCCTGGAGTGTATCGGGGGACACTGAAGCTTTCTTT
TRBV27	TRBJ2-1	.	.	CASTPGQLGEQFF	TGTGCCAGCACCCCGGGACAACTAGGAGAGCAGTTCTTC
TRBV10-3	TRBJ2-3	.	.	CAITGGLAASTDTQYF	TGTGCCATCACGGGGGGCCTAGCGGCAAGCACAGATACGCAGTATTTT
TRBV15	TRBJ2-7	TRBD1	.	CATSRDPLGAGQEYEQYF	TGTGCCACCAGCAGAGACCCCCTGGGGGCGGGACAGGAATACGAGCAGTACTTC
TRBV4-3	TRBJ2-7	TRBD2	.	CASSQHSSGADEQYF	TGCGCCAGCAGCCAGCACTCTAGCGGCGCTGACGAGCAGTACTTC
TRBV25-1	TRBJ1-2	.	.	CASSEWGRHGYTF	TGTGCCAGCAGTGAATGGGGCAGGCATGGCTACACCTTC
TRBV6-1	TRBJ1-1	TRBD1	.	CASGQGTNTEAFF	TGTGCCAGTGGACAGGGGACCAACACTGAAGCTTTCTTT
TRBV7-9	TRBJ1-5	.	.	CASSEQGLEQPQHF	TGTGCCAGCAGCGAACAGGGTTTAGAACAGCCCCAGCATTTT
TRBV5-5	TRBJ1-5	.	.	CASSLLGVSNQPQHF	TGTGCCAGCAGCTTGTTGGGAGTTAGCAATCAGCCCCAGCATTTT
TRBV5-4	TRBJ1-1	.	.	CASSRELQGRTEAFF	TGTGCCAGCAGCCGGGAATTGCAGGGGCGCACTGAAGCTTTCTTT
TRBV19	TRBJ1-5	.	.	CASSIRAANQPQHF	TGTGCCAGTAGTATTCGGGCAGCAAATCAGCCCCAGCATTTT
TRBV4-3	TRBJ2-1	.	once	CASSQDSLWNEQFF	TGCGCCAGCAGCCAAGATTCGTTGTGGAATGAGCAGTTCTTC
TRBV28	TRBJ2-1	.	few	CASSFSGFNEQFF	TGTGCCAGCAGTTTTTCGGGATTCAATGAGCAGTTCTTC
TRBV9	TRBJ2-7	TRBD1	few	CASSVGQGAYEQYF	TGTGCCAGCAGCGTTGGACAGGGGGCCTACGAGCAGTACTTC
TRBV5-6	TRBJ2-1	TRBD2	once	CASSIPGGPNEQFF	TGTGCCAGCTCCATCCCGGGAGGGCCAAATGAGCAGTTCTTC
TRBV29-1	TRBJ1-1	.	.	CSVVYAAVTEAFF	TGCAGCGTTGTTTATGCGGCCGTGACTGAAGCTTTCTTT
TRBV7-6	TRBJ2-1	TRBD2	.	CASSPGLAGAYNEQFF	TGTGCCAGCAGCCCTGGACTAGCGGGAGCCTACAATGAGCAGTTCTTC
TRBV5-1	TRBJ1-2	.	.	CASSLGGHGYTF	TGCGCCAGCAGCTTGGGGGGGCATGGCTACACCTTC
TRBV6-4	TRBJ2-3	TRBD2	.	CASSDLAGEGTDTQYF	TGTGCCAGCAGCGATCTAGCGGGAGAAGGGACAGATACGCAGTATTTT
TRBV9	TRBJ2-1	TRBD2	.	CASSVGSGRASYNEQFF	TGTGCCAGCAGCGTAGGGAGCGGGAGGGCCTCCTACAATGAGCAGTTCTTC
TRBV4-3	TRBJ2-3	.	.	CASSQVRTDTQYF	TGCGCCAGCAGCCAAGTCCGGACAGATACGCAGTATTTT
TRBV7-3	TRBJ2-7	TRBD1	.	CASSLGQGPSYEQYF	TGTGCCAGCAGCCTCGGACAGGGGCCTTCCTACGAGCAGTACTTC
TRBV6-5	TRBJ2-2	.	.	CASSYGGVSPTGELFF	TGTGCCAGCAGTTACGGGGGAGTGAGCCCCACCGGGGAGCTGTTTTTT
TRBV5-6	TRBJ2-7	.	.	CASTEQRQVLGEQYF	TGTGCCAGCACCGAGCAAAGACAGGTGTTAGGCGAGCAGTACTTC
TRBV4-3	TRBJ2-1	TRBD2	.	CASSQALAGGLNEQFF	TGCGCCAGCAGCCAGGCACTAGCGGGAGGATTAAATGAGCAGTTCTTC
TRBV10-3	TRBJ1-1	.	.	CAISGARQDTEAFF	TGTGCCATCAGTGGTGCCCGCCAGGACACTGAAGCTTTCTTT
TRBV7-2	TRBJ2-7	.	.	CASSLRGSYEQYF	TGTGCCAGCAGCTTACGGGGATCCTACGAGCAGTACTTC
TRBV29-1	TRBJ1-2	.	.	CSVDSRQAGGGYTF	TGCAGCGTTGATTCGAGACAGGCCGGTGGGGGCTACACCTTC
TRBV29-1	TRBJ1-2	TRBD1	.	CSVEATGGGYGYTF	TGCAGCGTTGAAGCGACAGGGGGCGGCTATGGCTACACCTTC
TRBV5-6	TRBJ2-6	TRBD2	.	CASSPTSGRASGANVLTF	TGTGCCAGCAGCCCCACTAGCGGGAGGGCCTCTGGGGCCAACGTCCTGACTTTC
TRBV29-1	TRBJ1-2	.	.	CSVEDLAIAGYGYTF	TGCAGCGTTGAAGATCTAGCAATCGCGGGCTATGGCTACACCTTC
TRBV7-2	TRBJ2-4	.	.	CASSLARGPGQNIQYF	TGTGCCAGCAGCTTAGCTAGGGGCCCGGGGCAAAACATTCAGTACTTC